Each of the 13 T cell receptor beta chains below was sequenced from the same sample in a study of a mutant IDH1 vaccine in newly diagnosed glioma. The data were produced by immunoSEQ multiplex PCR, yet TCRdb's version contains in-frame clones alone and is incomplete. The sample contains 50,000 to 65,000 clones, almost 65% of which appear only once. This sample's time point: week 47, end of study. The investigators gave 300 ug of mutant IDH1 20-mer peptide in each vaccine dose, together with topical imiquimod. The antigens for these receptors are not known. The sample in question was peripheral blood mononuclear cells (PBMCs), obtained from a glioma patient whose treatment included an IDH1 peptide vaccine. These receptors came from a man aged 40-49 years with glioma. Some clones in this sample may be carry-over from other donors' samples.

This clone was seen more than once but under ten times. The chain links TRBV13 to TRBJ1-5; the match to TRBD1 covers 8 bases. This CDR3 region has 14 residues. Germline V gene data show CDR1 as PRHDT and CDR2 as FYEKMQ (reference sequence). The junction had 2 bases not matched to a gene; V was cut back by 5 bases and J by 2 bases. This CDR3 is CASSPRGRNQPQHF. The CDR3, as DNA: TGTGCCAGCAGCCCCAGGGGGCGCAATCAGCCCCAGCATTTT. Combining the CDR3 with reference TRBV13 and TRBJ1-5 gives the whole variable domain AAGVIQSPRHLIKEKRETATLKCYPIPRHDTVYWYQQGPGQDPQFLISFYEKMQSDKGSIPDRFSAQQFSDYHSELNMSSLELGDSALYFCASSPRGRNQPQHFGDGTRLSIL.

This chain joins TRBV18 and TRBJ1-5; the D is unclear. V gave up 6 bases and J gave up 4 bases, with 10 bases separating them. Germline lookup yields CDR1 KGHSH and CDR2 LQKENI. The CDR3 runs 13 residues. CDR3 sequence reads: CASSRDFNQPQHF. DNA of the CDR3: TGTGCCAGCTCTCGGGATTTTAATCAGCCCCAGCATTTT. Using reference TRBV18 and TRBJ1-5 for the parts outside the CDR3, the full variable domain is NAGVMQNPRHLVRRRGQEARLRCSPMKGHSHVYWYRQLPEEGLKFMVYLQKENIIDESGMPKERFSAEFPKEGPSILRIQQVVRGDSAAYFCASSRDFNQPQHFGDGTRLSIL.

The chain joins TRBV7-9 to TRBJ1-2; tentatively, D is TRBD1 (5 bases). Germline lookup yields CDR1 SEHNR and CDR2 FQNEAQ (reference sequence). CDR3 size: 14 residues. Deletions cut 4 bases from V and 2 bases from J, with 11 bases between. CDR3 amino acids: CASSSLGGNYGYTF. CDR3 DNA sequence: TGTGCCAGCAGCTCCCTGGGGGGAAACTATGGCTACACCTTC.

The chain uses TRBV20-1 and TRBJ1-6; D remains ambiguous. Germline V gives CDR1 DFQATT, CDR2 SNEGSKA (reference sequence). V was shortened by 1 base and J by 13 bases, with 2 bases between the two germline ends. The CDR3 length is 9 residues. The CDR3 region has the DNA TGCAGTGCTAGAGTCCCCCTCCACTTT. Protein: CSARVPLHF.

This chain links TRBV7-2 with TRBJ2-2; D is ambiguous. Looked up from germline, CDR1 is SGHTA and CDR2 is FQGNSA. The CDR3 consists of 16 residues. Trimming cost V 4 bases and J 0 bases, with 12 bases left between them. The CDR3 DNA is TGTGCCAGCAGCTCGTCTAGTACAACGAACACCGGGGAGCTGTTTTTT. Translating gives CASSSSSTTNTGELFF.

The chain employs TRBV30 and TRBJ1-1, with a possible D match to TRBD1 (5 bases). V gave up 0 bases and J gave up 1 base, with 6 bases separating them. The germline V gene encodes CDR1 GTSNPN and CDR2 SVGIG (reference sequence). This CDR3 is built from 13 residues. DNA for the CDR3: TGTGCCTGGAGTGTGGGGGGGAACACTGAAGCTTTCTTT. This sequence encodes CAWSVGGNTEAFF.

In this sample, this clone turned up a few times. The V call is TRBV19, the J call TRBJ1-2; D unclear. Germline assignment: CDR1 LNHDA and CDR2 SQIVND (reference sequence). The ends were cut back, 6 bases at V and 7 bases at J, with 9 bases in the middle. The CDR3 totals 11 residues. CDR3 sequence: CASSRNRGYTF. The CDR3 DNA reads TGTGCCAGTAGCCGGAATCGTGGCTACACCTTC.

The CDR3 loop reads CASSPARGSVTEAFF. As DNA, the CDR3 is TGTGCCAGCAGCCCAGCTAGGGGGAGTGTCACTGAAGCTTTCTTT. The chain combines TRBV11-1 with TRBJ1-1, with D possibly matching TRBD1 (6 bases). V was cut by 5 bases and J by 4 bases, with 17 bases left in between. The CDR3 is made up of 15 amino acids. The V gene's germline CDR1 is SGHAT and CDR2 FQDESV (reference sequence).

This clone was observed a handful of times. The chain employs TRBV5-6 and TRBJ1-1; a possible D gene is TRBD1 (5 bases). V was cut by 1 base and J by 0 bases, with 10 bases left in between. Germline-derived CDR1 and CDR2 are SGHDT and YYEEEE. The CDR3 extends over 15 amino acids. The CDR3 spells CASSLRRGLNTEAFF. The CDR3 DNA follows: TGTGCCAGCAGCTTGAGGAGGGGTTTGAACACTGAAGCTTTCTTT.

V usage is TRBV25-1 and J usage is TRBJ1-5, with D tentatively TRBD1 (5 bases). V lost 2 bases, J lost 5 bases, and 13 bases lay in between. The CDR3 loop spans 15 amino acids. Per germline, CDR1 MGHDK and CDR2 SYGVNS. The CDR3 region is CASSENGRDYQPQHF. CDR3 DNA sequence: TGTGCCAGCAGTGAAAACGGCAGGGATTATCAGCCCCAGCATTTT.

The CDR3 here is CASSLVVRAGGEAFF. The CDR3 bases are TGTGCCAGCAGCTTAGTGGTCAGGGCTGGGGGTGAAGCTTTCTTT. The rearrangement joins TRBV7-8 to TRBJ1-1; TRBD1 is a possible D gene (5 bases). Germline CDR1 SGHVS, CDR2 FQNEAQ. This CDR3 has 15 residues. Trimming took 1 base from V and 7 from J, leaving 16 bases between them.

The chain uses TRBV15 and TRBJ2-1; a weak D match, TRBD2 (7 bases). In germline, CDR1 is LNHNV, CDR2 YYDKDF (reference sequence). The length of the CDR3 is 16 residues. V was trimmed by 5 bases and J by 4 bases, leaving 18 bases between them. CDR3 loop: CATSATRGAAYNEQFF. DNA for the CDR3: TGTGCCACCAGCGCGACACGGGGGGCAGCGTACAATGAGCAGTTCTTC.

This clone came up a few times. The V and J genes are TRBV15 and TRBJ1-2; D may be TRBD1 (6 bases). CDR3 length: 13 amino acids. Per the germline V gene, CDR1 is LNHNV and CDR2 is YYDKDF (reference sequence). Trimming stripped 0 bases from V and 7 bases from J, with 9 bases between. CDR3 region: CATSRERRGGYTF. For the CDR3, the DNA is TGTGCCACCAGCAGAGAACGCAGGGGTGGCTACACCTTC.